This TCR beta chain was documented in a study of shared clonotypes between healthy human individuals. Study information: A donor's plate count was three for CD4 naive and three for CD4 memory; CD8 naive had two and CD8 memory one. Study outcomes and limitations: The small donor group covered limited genetic and exposure diversity.

This clone was detected only once. Antigen unknown. The method was immunoSEQ multiplex PCR; TCRdb's version includes in-frame clones alone and lacks a portion of them. The sample lists about 2.3 million clones, around 90% occurring once. CDR1 is LNHDA, CDR2 SQIVND, per germline (reference sequence). This CDR3 has 15 amino acids. The germline V and J ends were trimmed by 5 bases and 3 bases, with 14 bases remaining between them. All donors qualified as healthy HIV-negative adults and had experienced no recent acute infections or vaccinations. In the CD4+ fraction, cells were divided into CD45RA+ naive and CD45RA-negative memory subsets.

The origin of this receptor is a man aged 18 to 29 in good health. Some clones in this sample may be carry-over from other donors' samples. The chain couples TRBV19 to TRBJ1-5; D ambiguous. Sequenced material: naive CD4+ T cells from PBMCs. The subset denotes: CD45RA+ positively selected. Here the CDR3 reads CASSAPGHYNQPQHF. CDR3 in DNA: TGTGCCAGTAGTGCCCCCGGGCACTACAATCAGCCCCAGCATTTT.